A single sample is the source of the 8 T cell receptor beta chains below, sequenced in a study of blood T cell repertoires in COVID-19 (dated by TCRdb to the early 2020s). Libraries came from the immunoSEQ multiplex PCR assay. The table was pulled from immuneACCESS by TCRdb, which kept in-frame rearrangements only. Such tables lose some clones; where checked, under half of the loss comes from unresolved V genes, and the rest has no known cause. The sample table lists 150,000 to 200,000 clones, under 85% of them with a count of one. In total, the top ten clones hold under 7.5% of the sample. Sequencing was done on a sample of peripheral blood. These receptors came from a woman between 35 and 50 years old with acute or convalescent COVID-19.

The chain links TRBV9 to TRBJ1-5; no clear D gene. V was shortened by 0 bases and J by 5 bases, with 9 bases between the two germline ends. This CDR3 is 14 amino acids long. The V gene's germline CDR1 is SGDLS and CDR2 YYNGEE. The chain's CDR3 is CASSVDVRDQPQHF. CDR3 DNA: TGTGCCAGCAGCGTAGATGTCCGTGATCAGCCCCAGCATTTT.

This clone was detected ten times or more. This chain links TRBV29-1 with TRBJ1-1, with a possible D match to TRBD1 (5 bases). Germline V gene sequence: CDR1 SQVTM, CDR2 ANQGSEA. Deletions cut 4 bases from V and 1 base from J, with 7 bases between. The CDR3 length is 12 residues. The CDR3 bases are TGCAGCGTTGGCAGGGCGAACACTGAAGCTTTCTTT. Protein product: CSVGRANTEAFF.

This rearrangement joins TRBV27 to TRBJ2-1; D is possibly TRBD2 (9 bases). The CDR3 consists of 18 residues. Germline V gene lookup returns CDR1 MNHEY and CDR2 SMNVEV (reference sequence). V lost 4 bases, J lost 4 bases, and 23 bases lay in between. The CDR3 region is CASSSRTGPLAGYNEQFF. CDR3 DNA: TGTGCCAGCAGTTCTAGGACAGGGCCCCTAGCGGGGTACAATGAGCAGTTCTTC.

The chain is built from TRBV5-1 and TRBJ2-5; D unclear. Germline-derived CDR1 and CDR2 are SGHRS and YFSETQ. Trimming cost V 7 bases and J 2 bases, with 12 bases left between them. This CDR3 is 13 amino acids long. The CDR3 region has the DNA TGCGCCAGCGGATCCGACTTGCAAGAGACCCAGTACTTC. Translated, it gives CASGSDLQETQYF.

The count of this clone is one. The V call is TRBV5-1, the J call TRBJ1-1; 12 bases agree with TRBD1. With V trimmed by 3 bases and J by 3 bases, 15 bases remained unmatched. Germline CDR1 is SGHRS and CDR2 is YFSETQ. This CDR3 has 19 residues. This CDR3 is CASSYKPGQGAREDTEAFF. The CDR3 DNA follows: TGCGCCAGCAGCTACAAACCGGGACAGGGGGCTCGGGAGGACACTGAAGCTTTCTTT.

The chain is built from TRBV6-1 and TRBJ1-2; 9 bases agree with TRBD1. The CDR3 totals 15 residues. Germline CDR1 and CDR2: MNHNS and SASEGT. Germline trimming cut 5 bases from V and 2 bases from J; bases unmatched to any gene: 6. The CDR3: CASSFDGTGNYGYTF. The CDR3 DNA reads TGTGCCAGCAGTTTCGACGGGACAGGGAACTATGGCTACACCTTC.

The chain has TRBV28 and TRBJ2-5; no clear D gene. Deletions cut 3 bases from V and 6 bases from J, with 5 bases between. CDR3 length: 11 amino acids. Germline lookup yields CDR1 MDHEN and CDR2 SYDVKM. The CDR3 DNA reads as TGTGCCAGCAGTTTGTGGCAGACCCAGTACTTC. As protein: CASSLWQTQYF.

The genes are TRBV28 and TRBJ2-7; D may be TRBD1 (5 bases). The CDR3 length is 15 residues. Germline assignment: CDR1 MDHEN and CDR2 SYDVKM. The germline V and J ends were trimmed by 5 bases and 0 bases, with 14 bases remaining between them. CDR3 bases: TGTGCCAGCAGTCCTAGGGGCGGAAACTCCTACGAGCAGTACTTC. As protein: CASSPRGGNSYEQYF. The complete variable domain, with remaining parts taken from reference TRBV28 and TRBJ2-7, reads DVKVTQSSRYLVKRTGEKVFLECVQDMDHENMFWYRQDPGLGLRLIYFSYDVKMKEKGDIPEGYSVSREKKERFSLILESASTNQTSMYLCASSPRGGNSYEQYFGPGTRLTVT.